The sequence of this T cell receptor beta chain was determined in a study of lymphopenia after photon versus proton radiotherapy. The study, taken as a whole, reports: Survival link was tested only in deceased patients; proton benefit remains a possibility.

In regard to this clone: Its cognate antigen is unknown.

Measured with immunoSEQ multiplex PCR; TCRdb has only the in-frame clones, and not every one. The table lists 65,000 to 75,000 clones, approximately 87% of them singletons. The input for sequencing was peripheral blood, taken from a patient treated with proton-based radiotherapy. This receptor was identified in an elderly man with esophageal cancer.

The DNA of the CDR3 is TGTGCCAGCAGCTTTGGGGGTTCTCCCTACGAGCAGTACTTC. As protein: CASSFGGSPYEQYF. The chain employs TRBV5-5 and TRBJ2-7; possibly TRBD1 or TRBD2 for D (5 bases each). Trimming cost V 2 bases and J 2 bases, with 11 bases left between them. The germline V gene has CDR1 SGHKS and CDR2 YYEKEE (reference sequence). This CDR3 is built from 14 residues. Combining the CDR3 with reference TRBV5-5 and TRBJ2-7 gives the whole variable domain DAGVTQSPTHLIKTRGQQVTLRCSPISGHKSVSWYQQVLGQGPQFIFQYYEKEERGRGNFPDRFSARQFPNYSSELNVNALLLGDSALYLCASSFGGSPYEQYFGPGTRLTVT.